This is a list of T cell receptor beta chains from one sample in a study of graft-versus-host responses after intestinal transplantation. Some clones are missing from TCRdb's copy, which holds only in-frame ones; the method was immunoSEQ multiplex PCR. The sample lists roughly 90,000 clones; about 89% were seen once. Their target antigens are unknown. The sample here was unstimulated CD8+ T cells sorted from spleen or lymph node cells, taken before intestinal transplant. The source is a human donor who received an intestinal transplant. Both conserved end residues are part of each CDR3. Fields, in order: V gene, D gene, J gene, clone size, CDR3 DNA, CDR3 protein. The D gene is left open where the match is weak. Where a row states a size, it is once, few, many or the class of an expanded clone; other rows omit it.

v_call: TRBV11-2
d_call: .
j_call: TRBJ1-1
clone_size: .
cdr3_nt: TGTGCCAGCAGCTTAGTGGAGGGATCAACTGAAGCTTTCTTT
cdr3_aa: CASSLVEGSTEAFF

v_call: TRBV19
d_call: .
j_call: TRBJ2-3
clone_size: .
cdr3_nt: TGTGCCAGTAGTGGGGGAGGCGGTACGCAGTATTTT
cdr3_aa: CASSGGGGTQYF

v_call: TRBV7-9
d_call: TRBD1
j_call: TRBJ1-6
clone_size: .
cdr3_nt: TGTGCCAGCAGCTTCCGACAGGGGGCTGATTCACCCCTCCACTTT
cdr3_aa: CASSFRQGADSPLHF

v_call: TRBV25-1
d_call: TRBD1
j_call: TRBJ2-7
clone_size: .
cdr3_nt: TGTGCCAGCAGTGCGCAGGGGGCGACCTACGAGCAGTACTTC
cdr3_aa: CASSAQGATYEQYF

v_call: TRBV11-2
d_call: TRBD2
j_call: TRBJ2-7
clone_size: .
cdr3_nt: TGTGCCAGCAGCCCCTGGACTAGCGGGGCTTACGAGCAGTACTTC
cdr3_aa: CASSPWTSGAYEQYF

v_call: TRBV6-5
d_call: .
j_call: TRBJ1-2
clone_size: .
cdr3_nt: TGTGCCAGCAGTTACTCGATTTCCGCGCAGGGAGGCTACACCTTC
cdr3_aa: CASSYSISAQGGYTF

v_call: TRBV4-1
d_call: .
j_call: TRBJ1-1
clone_size: .
cdr3_nt: TGCGCCAGCAGCCAAGATTTAACCCCCACTGAAGCTTTCTTT
cdr3_aa: CASSQDLTPTEAFF

v_call: TRBV7-9
d_call: TRBD1
j_call: TRBJ2-5
clone_size: .
cdr3_nt: TGTGCCAGCAGCTTATATACGGGACAGGCTCAAGAGACCCAGTACTTC
cdr3_aa: CASSLYTGQAQETQYF

v_call: TRBV15
d_call: .
j_call: TRBJ2-1
clone_size: .
cdr3_nt: TGTGCCACCAGCGGAGCCGGGGGCCCCTACAATGAGCAGTTCTTC
cdr3_aa: CATSGAGGPYNEQFF

v_call: TRBV5-6
d_call: TRBD1
j_call: TRBJ1-4
clone_size: .
cdr3_nt: TGTGCCAGCAGCTTGGGACAGGGGGCGCTTGTTAATGAAAAACTGTTTTTT
cdr3_aa: CASSLGQGALVNEKLFF

v_call: TRBV5-1
d_call: .
j_call: TRBJ1-2
clone_size: .
cdr3_nt: TGCGCCAGCAGCTTGGAAGGGGCCTATAACTATGGCTACACCTTC
cdr3_aa: CASSLEGAYNYGYTF

v_call: TRBV6-1
d_call: TRBD2
j_call: TRBJ2-1
clone_size: once
cdr3_nt: TGTGCCCTTCGGGGGACTAGCAACAACAATGAGCAGTTCTTC
cdr3_aa: CALRGTSNNNEQFF

v_call: TRBV18
d_call: .
j_call: TRBJ2-3
clone_size: .
cdr3_nt: TGTGCCAGCTCACTGATCCACGGGGATACGCAGTATTTT
cdr3_aa: CASSLIHGDTQYF

v_call: TRBV2
d_call: TRBD2
j_call: TRBJ2-3
clone_size: .
cdr3_nt: TGTGCCAGTCAACTAGCGGGAGTCACAGATACGCAGTATTTT
cdr3_aa: CASQLAGVTDTQYF